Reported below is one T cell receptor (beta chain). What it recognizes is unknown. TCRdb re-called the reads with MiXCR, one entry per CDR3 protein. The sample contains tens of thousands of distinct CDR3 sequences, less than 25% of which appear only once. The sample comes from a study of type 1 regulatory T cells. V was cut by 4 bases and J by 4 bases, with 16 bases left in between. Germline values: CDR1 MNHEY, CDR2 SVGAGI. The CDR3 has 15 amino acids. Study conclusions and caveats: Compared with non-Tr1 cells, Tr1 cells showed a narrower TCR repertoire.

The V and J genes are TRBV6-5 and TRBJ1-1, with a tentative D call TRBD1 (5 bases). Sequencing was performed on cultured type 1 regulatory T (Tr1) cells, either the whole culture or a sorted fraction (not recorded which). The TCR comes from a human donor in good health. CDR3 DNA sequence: TGTGCCAGCAGTTGGACAACTTCGCGGGGCACTGAAGCTTTCTTT. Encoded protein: CASSWTTSRGTEAFF.